The 16 T cell receptor beta chains in this list originate from one sample, sequenced in a study of brain metastases from non-small cell lung cancer. Only in-frame clones appear in the TCRdb table, and some are missing; sequencing was by immunoSEQ multiplex PCR. Of 15,000 or so clones listed, approximately 83% are singletons. The sequencing input was primary lung tumor tissue. The source of these receptors is a donor at least 40 years old with non-small cell lung cancer.

This chain connects TRBV6-2 or TRBV6-3 to TRBJ2-5, with D possibly TRBD2 on 6 matching bases. Trimming took 0 bases from V and 1 from J, leaving 12 bases between them. The CDR3 loop spans 16 amino acids. Per the germline V gene, CDR1 is MNHEY and CDR2 is SVGEGT. As DNA, the CDR3 is TGTGCCAGCAGTTACTCCTACCGGGAGCCCCAAGAGACCCAGTACTTC. Translated, it gives CASSYSYREPQETQYF.

The genes are TRBV5-5 and TRBJ2-1; D is unresolved. There are 13 residues in the CDR3. Trimming cost V 2 bases and J 2 bases, with 5 bases left between them. Germline CDR1 SGHKS, CDR2 YYEKEE (reference sequence). CDR3 in amino acids: CASSLEAYNEQFF. As DNA, the CDR3 is TGTGCCAGCAGCTTAGAGGCCTACAATGAGCAGTTCTTC.

This clone was seen only a few times. V usage is TRBV18 and J usage is TRBJ2-1, with D hard to call. The CDR3 extends over 17 amino acids. Germline V CDR1 and CDR2: KGHSH, LQKENI. V was trimmed by 3 bases and J by 4 bases, leaving 19 bases between them. As DNA, the CDR3 is TGTGCCAGCTCACCCCCCAGTCAAGCCAGAATTTACAATGAGCAGTTCTTC. It translates to CASSPPSQARIYNEQFF.

The chain couples TRBV7-6 to TRBJ2-1; 9 nucleotides match TRBD2. The CDR3 has 15 amino acids. Germline values: CDR1 SGHVS, CDR2 FNYEAQ. V lost 0 bases and J lost 9; bases outside the gene matches: 6. The CDR3 loop reads CASSLAAGGAGEQFF. The CDR3 nucleotides are TGTGCCAGCAGCTTAGCGGCGGGGGGGGCCGGTGAGCAGTTCTTC.

J is TRBJ2-5 and V is TRBV6-5, with TRBD2 matching over 13 bases. The CDR3 runs to 16 residues. Germline V gene lookup returns CDR1 MNHEY and CDR2 SVGAGI. V dropped 0 bases and J dropped 5; count of bases not matched to a gene: 3. The CDR3 sequence is CASSYSGLAGVETQYF. Written as DNA, the CDR3 is TGTGCCAGCAGTTACTCCGGACTAGCGGGGGTGGAGACCCAGTACTTC.

J is TRBJ1-6 and V is TRBV14; D is undetermined. V shed 3 bases and J shed 0 bases, with 3 bases lying between them. CDR3 length: 14 amino acids. The V gene's germline CDR1 is SGHDN and CDR2 FVKESK. CDR3 bases: TGTGCCAGCAGCCAGGTCTCCTATAATTCACCCCTCCACTTT. It encodes CASSQVSYNSPLHF.

The chain has TRBV5-1 and TRBJ1-2; D remains unclear. Germline V gene data show CDR1 as SGHRS and CDR2 as YFSETQ. The CDR3 is 14 amino acids. Trimming pared 3 bases from V and 2 bases from J, leaving 11 bases between. CDR3 sequence reads: CASSSTRHNYGYTF. CDR3 sequence (DNA): TGCGCCAGCAGCTCAACCCGACACAACTATGGCTACACCTTC.

This clone has a handful of counts. The chain joins TRBV25-1 to TRBJ1-4; 8 bases fit TRBD1. The V gene end was trimmed by 2 bases and the J gene end by 8 bases; junction bases not matched to a gene: 1. Per the germline V gene, CDR1 is MGHDK and CDR2 is SYGVNS. The CDR3 runs 13 residues. CDR3 amino acids: CASSERTGEKLFF. In DNA, the CDR3 is TGTGCCAGCAGTGAACGGACAGGGGAAAAACTGTTTTTT.

The chain joins TRBV19 to TRBJ1-1, with D perhaps TRBD1 (5 bases). V gave up 5 bases and J gave up 7 bases, with 11 bases separating them. The CDR3 is 12 residues long. Germline loops: CDR1 LNHDA, CDR2 SQIVND (reference sequence). CDR3 residues: CASSPSTVEAFF. CDR3 in DNA: TGTGCCAGTAGTCCGTCGACAGTTGAAGCTTTCTTT.

This chain uses TRBV19 with TRBJ2-1; TRBD1 agrees at 12 bases. Unmatched junction bases numbered 13, after V lost 7 bases and J lost 6 bases. The CDR3 spans 17 residues. The germline V gene encodes CDR1 LNHDA and CDR2 SQIVND (reference sequence). The CDR3 loop is CASTPGGGDRGRNEQFF. CDR3 bases: TGTGCCAGTACCCCGGGCGGGGGGGACAGGGGGCGCAATGAGCAGTTCTTC.

The chain has TRBV7-3 and TRBJ2-1; 11 bases are shared with TRBD2. The CDR3 spans 15 residues. With V trimmed by 3 bases and J by 2 bases, 0 bases remained unmatched. Germline CDR1 reads SGHTA; CDR2 reads FQGTGA. CDR3 nucleotide sequence: TGTGCCAGCAGCTTTAGCGGGGGGGCCTACAATGAGCAGTTCTTC. Encoded protein: CASSFSGGAYNEQFF. The variable domain in full, completed from reference TRBV7-3 and TRBJ2-1, reads GAGVSQTPSNKVTEKGKYVELRCDPISGHTALYWYRQSLGQGPEFLIYFQGTGAADDSGLPNDRFFAVRPEGSVSTLKIQRTERGDSAVYLCASSFSGGAYNEQFFGPGTRLTVL.

This clone turned up a few times. This chain joins TRBV4-1 and TRBJ2-3; TRBD2 matches at 8 bases. Germline assignment: CDR1 MGHRA and CDR2 YSYEKL. This CDR3 contains 16 residues. J lost 3 bases, V lost 6 bases, and 11 bases had no gene match. Here the CDR3 reads CASSPRGSGGTDTQYF. The DNA for the CDR3 is TGCGCCAGCAGTCCCCGGGGGAGCGGGGGAACAGATACGCAGTATTTT.

To note about this clone: This same CDR3 is encoded by further DNA sequences in the sample. This chain uses TRBV12-3 or TRBV12-4 with TRBJ2-4; a weak D match, TRBD2 (5 bases). V dropped 6 bases and J dropped 10 bases, with 13 bases sitting between them. The CDR3 is 12 amino acids. DNA for the CDR3: TGTGCCAGCAGCCCGGACTCTAATATTCAGTACTTC. It translates to CASSPDSNIQYF.

In this sample, this clone turned up once. The gene calls are TRBV6-5 and TRBJ2-7, with D perhaps being TRBD1 or TRBD2 (5 bases each). The CDR3 runs to 11 residues. Germline lookup yields CDR1 MNHEY and CDR2 SVGAGI. With 9 bases removed from V and 3 bases from J, the gap between germline ends came to 9 bases. The CDR3 DNA reads as TGTGCCAGTCAGAGGGGCTACGAGCAGTACGTC. It codes for CASQRGYEQYV.

This chain uses TRBV6-5 with TRBJ2-5; D remains unclear. Germline V CDR1 and CDR2: MNHEY, SVGAGI. Trimming removed 0 bases at V and 4 bases at J, with 9 bases between. The CDR3 has 14 residues. CDR3 sequence (DNA): TGTGCCAGCAGTTACTCCCGAGGTGGAGAGACCCAGTACTTC. This sequence encodes CASSYSRGGETQYF.

Details on this clone: This may arise from a read error, as a much more abundant clone is one base away. The V call is TRBV2, the J call TRBJ2-7; maybe TRBD2 (6 bases). Germline lookup yields CDR1 SNHLY and CDR2 FYNNEI. The CDR3 is made up of 14 amino acids. The germline V and J ends were trimmed by 5 bases and 3 bases, with 14 bases remaining between them. The CDR3 reads CASSPFGGFYEQYF. CDR3 bases: TGTGCCAGCAGTCCGTTCGGGGGTTTCTACGAGCAGTACTTC.